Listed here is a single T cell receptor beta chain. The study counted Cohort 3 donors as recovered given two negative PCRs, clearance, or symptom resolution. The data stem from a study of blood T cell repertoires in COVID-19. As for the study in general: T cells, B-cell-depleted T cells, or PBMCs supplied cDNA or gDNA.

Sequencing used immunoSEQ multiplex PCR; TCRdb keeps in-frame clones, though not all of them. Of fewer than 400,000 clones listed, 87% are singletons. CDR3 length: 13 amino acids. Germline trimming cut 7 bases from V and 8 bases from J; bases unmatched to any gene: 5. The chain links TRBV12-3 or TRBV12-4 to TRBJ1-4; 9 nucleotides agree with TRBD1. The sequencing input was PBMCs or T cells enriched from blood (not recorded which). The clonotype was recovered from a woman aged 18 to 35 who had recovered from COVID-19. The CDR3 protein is CASKQGAGEKLFF. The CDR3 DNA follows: TGTGCCAGCAAACAGGGGGCCGGCGAAAAACTGTTTTTT.